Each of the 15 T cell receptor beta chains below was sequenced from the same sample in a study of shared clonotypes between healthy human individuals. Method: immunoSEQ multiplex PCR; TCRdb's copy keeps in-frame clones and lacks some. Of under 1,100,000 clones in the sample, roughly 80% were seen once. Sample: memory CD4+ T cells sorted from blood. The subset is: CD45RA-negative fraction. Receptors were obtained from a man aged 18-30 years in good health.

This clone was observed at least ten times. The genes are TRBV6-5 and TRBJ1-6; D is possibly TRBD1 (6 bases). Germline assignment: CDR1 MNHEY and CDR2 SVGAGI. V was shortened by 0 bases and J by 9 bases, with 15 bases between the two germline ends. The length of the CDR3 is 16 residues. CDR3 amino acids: CASSYSISGAPSPLHF. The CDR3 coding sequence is TGTGCCAGCAGTTACTCGATCTCAGGGGCACCTTCACCCCTCCACTTT.

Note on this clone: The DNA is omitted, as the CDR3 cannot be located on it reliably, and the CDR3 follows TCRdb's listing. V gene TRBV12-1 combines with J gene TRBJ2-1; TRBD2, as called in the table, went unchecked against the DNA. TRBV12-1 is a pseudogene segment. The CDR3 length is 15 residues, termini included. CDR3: CASSFASGTYNEQFF.

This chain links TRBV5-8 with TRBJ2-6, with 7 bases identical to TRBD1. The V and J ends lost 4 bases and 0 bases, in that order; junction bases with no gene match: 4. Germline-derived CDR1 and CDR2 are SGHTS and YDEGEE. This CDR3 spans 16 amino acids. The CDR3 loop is CASSRTGLSGANVLTF. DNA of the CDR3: TGTGCCAGCAGCCGGACAGGCCTCTCTGGGGCCAACGTCCTGACTTTC.

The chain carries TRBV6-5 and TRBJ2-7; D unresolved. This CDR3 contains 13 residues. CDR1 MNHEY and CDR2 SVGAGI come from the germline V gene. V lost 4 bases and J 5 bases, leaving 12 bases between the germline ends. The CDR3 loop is CASSSPQAHEQYF. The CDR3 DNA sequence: TGTGCCAGCAGTTCTCCCCAGGCTCACGAGCAGTACTTC.

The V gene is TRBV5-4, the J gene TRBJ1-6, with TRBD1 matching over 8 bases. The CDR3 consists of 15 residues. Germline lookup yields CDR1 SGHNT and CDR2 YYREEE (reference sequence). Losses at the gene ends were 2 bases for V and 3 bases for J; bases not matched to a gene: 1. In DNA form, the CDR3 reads TGTGCCAGCAGCTTTGACAGGGGCTATAATTCACCCCTCCACTTT. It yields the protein CASSFDRGYNSPLHF.

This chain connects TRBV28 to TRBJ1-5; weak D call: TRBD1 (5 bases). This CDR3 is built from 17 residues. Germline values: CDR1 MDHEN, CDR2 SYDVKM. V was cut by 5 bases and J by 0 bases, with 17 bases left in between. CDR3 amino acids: CASSLGIGTFSNQPQHF. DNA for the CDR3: TGTGCCAGCAGTCTAGGAATAGGGACCTTTAGCAATCAGCCCCAGCATTTT.

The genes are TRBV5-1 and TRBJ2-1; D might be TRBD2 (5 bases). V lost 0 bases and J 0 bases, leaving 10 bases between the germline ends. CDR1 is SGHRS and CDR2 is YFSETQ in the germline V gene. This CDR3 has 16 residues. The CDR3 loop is CASSLEPRGSYNEQFF. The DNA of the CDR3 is TGCGCCAGCAGCTTGGAGCCACGGGGCTCCTACAATGAGCAGTTCTTC.

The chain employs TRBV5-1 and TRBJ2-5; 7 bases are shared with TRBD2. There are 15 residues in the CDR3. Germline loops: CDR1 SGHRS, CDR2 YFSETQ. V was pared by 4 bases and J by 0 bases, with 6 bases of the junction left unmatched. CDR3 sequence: CASSKLGLYQETQYF. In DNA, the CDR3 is TGCGCCAGCAGCAAACTGGGACTATACCAAGAGACCCAGTACTTC. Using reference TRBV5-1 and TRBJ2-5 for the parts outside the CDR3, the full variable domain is KAGVTQTPRYLIKTRGQQVTLSCSPISGHRSVSWYQQTPGQGLQFLFEYFSETQRNKGNFPGRFSGRQFSNSRSEMNVSTLELGDSALYLCASSKLGLYQETQYFGPGTRLLVL.

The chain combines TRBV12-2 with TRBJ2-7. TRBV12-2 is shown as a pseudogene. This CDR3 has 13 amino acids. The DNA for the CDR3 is TGTGCAAGTCGCTCCGGTCGGCCCGACGAGCAGTACTTC. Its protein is CASRSGRPDEQYF.

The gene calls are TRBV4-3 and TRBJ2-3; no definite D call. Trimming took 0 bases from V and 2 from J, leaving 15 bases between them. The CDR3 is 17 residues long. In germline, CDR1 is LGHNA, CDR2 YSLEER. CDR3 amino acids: CASSQDLGSKHTDTQYF. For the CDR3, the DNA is TGCGCCAGCAGCCAAGATCTTGGTAGCAAACACACAGATACGCAGTATTTT.

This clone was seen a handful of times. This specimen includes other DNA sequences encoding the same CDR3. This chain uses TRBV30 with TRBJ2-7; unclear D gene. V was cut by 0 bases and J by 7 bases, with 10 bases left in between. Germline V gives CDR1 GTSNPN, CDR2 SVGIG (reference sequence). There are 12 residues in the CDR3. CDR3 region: CAWSVAGVEQYF. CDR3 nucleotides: TGTGCCTGGAGTGTGGCTGGGGTGGAGCAGTACTTC. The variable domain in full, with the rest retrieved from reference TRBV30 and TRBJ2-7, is SQTIHQWPATLVQPVGSPLSLECTVEGTSNPNLYWYRQAAGRGLQLLFYSVGIGQISSEVPQNLSASRPQDRQFILSSKKLLLSDSGFYLCAWSVAGVEQYFGPGTRLTVT.

The CDR3 DNA sequence: TGTGCCAGCAGGACTAGCGGGGGGGGAATCGGTACGCAGTATTTT. Residues: CASRTSGGGIGTQYF. V and J are TRBV7-6 and TRBJ2-3; TRBD2 agrees at 14 bases. J lost 8 bases, V lost 6 bases, and 7 bases had no gene match. CDR3 size: 15 residues. Germline CDR1 reads SGHVS; CDR2 reads FNYEAQ.

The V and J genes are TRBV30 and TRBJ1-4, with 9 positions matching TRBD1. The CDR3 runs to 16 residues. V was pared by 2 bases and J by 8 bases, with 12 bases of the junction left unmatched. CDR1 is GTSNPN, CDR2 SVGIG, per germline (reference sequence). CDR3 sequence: CAWSRVPGQGREKLFF. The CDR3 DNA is TGTGCCTGGAGTCGGGTTCCAGGACAGGGGAGGGAAAAACTGTTTTTT.

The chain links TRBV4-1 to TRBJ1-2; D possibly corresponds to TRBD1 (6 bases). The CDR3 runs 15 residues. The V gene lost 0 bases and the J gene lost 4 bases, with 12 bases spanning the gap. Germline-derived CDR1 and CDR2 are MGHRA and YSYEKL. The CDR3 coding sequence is TGCGCCAGCAGCCAAGATCTCTGGGGGCTCTATGGCTACACCTTC. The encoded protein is CASSQDLWGLYGYTF.

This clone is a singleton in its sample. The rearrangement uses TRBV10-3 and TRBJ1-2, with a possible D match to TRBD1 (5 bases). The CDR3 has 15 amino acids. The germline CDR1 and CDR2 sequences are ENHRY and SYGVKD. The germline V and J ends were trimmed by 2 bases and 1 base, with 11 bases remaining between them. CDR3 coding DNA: TGTGCCATCAGTGAGCAACAGGAGGGTAACTATGGCTACACCTTC. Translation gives CAISEQQEGNYGYTF.